These 9 T cell receptor beta chains were sequenced from one sample in a study of cytomegalovirus exposure and HLA in healthy donors. 60 Vbeta and 13 Jbeta primers were used in PCR. Assay: immunoSEQ multiplex PCR; the TCRdb copy retains only in-frame clones and omits some. The table has approximately 130,000 clones, more than 70% seen once. The sequencing input was PBMCs. All receptors come from a male donor in good health and CMV-seronegative.

The V gene is TRBV7-2, the J gene TRBJ1-2, with D possibly TRBD1 on 5 matching bases. The CDR3 is 14 residues long. V shed 5 bases and J shed 4 bases, with 14 bases lying between them. CDR1 SGHTA and CDR2 FQGNSA come from the germline V gene. CDR3 bases: TGTGCCAGCAGCCTGGGGGGGGTCAGCTATGGCTACACCTTC. Translating it yields CASSLGGVSYGYTF.

The chain employs TRBV5-1 and TRBJ2-1; 7 bases line up with TRBD2. Germline CDR1 SGHRS, CDR2 YFSETQ. Trimming removed 0 bases from V and 0 bases from J; junction bases left unmatched: 9. The CDR3 is 18 residues long. This chain's CDR3 is CASSLGSSGLLSYNEQFF. In nucleotides, the CDR3 is TGCGCCAGCAGCTTGGGGTCTAGCGGCCTCCTCTCCTACAATGAGCAGTTCTTC.

This chain connects TRBV7-8 to TRBJ2-4; 12 nucleotides align to TRBD1. Germline V lookup: CDR1 SGHVS, CDR2 FQNEAQ. The CDR3 is made up of 17 amino acids. V was pared by 5 bases and J by 2 bases, with 7 bases of the junction left unmatched. This CDR3 is CASSVEGQGATKNIQYF. CDR3 nucleotide sequence: TGTGCCAGCAGCGTAGAGGGACAGGGGGCAACCAAAAACATTCAGTACTTC.

The chain uses TRBV19 and TRBJ1-2; D gene unclear. The germline V and J ends were trimmed by 0 bases and 8 bases, with 13 bases remaining between them. Looked up from germline, CDR1 is LNHDA and CDR2 is SQIVND (reference sequence). The CDR3 spans 14 residues. This chain's CDR3 is CASSIEEGSPGYTF. CDR3 nucleotides: TGTGCCAGTAGTATAGAAGAGGGATCGCCCGGCTACACCTTC. Full variable domain (rest looked up from reference TRBV19 and TRBJ1-2): DGGITQSPKYLFRKEGQNVTLSCEQNLNHDAMYWYRQDPGQGLRLIYYSQIVNDFQKGDIAEGYSVSREKKESFPLTVTSAQKNPTAFYLCASSIEEGSPGYTFGSGTRLTVV.

The chain is built from TRBV9 and TRBJ2-7; a weak D match, TRBD1 (5 bases). Germline V gene lookup returns CDR1 SGDLS and CDR2 YYNGEE. The ends were cut back, 0 bases at V and 3 bases at J, with 13 bases in the middle. The CDR3 covers 15 residues. The CDR3 is CASSVGPQGDYEQYF. The CDR3 bases are TGTGCCAGCAGCGTAGGGCCTCAGGGTGACTACGAGCAGTACTTC.

This chain links TRBV9 with TRBJ2-2; a weak D match, TRBD1 (5 bases). The germline V gene has CDR1 SGDLS and CDR2 YYNGEE. The germline V and J ends were trimmed by 5 bases and 2 bases, with 10 bases remaining between them. This CDR3 is 14 amino acids long. CDR3 sequence (DNA): TGTGCCAGCAGGTCAGGGATCAACACCGGGGAGCTGTTTTTT. Its protein is CASRSGINTGELFF.

V and J are TRBV2 and TRBJ2-5, with 10 bases fitting TRBD1. The CDR3 totals 13 residues. From germline, CDR1 is SNHLY and CDR2 FYNNEI. Trimming took 8 bases from V and 5 from J; bases not matched to a gene: 5. CDR3 bases: TGTGCCAGCGCCGACAGGGGGCGGGAGACCCAGTACTTC. As protein: CASADRGRETQYF. The whole variable domain, filled in from reference TRBV2 and TRBJ2-5, reads EPEVTQTPSHQVTQMGQEVILRCVPISNHLYFYWYRQILGQKVEFLVSFYNNEISEKSEIFDDQFSVERPDGSNFTLKIRSTKLEDSAMYFCASADRGRETQYFGPGTRLLVL.

The rearrangement links TRBV19 to TRBJ2-7; 7 bases fit TRBD2. The CDR3 contains 14 residues. Germline V gene lookup returns CDR1 LNHDA and CDR2 SQIVND (reference sequence). Trimming at V came to 3 bases and at J to 3 bases, leaving 5 bases not matched to a gene. CDR3 sequence reads: CASSISGGGYEQYF. DNA for the CDR3: TGTGCCAGTAGTATCTCGGGGGGTGGCTACGAGCAGTACTTC.

CDR3 sequence (DNA): TGTGCCAGTAGTGGTGCCCGGGAGGAATCTAACTATGGCTACACCTTC. It specifies CASSGAREESNYGYTF. The chain carries TRBV19 and TRBJ1-2; D gene uncertain. Germline V lookup: CDR1 LNHDA, CDR2 SQIVND (reference sequence). The CDR3 length is 16 residues. Between the trimmed V and J ends, which lost 5 bases and 0 bases, there was a span of 16 bases.